These 4 T cell receptor beta chains originate from one sample sequenced in a study of blood T cell repertoires in COVID-19. Sequencing was performed with immunoSEQ multiplex PCR; in TCRdb, only in-frame clones are kept and a portion is missing. The table lists 400,000 or so clones, about 90% of them singletons, with 0.8% to 1% in the top ten. The specimen was peripheral blood. Source of these receptors: a young man with COVID-19, enrolled during active disease.

V gene TRBV12-3 or TRBV12-4 combines with J gene TRBJ1-2, with D possibly being TRBD1 (6 bases). There are 10 residues in the CDR3. V dropped 6 bases and J dropped 8 bases, with 7 bases sitting between them. CDR3 in DNA: TGTGCCAGCAGCACAGGGGGCTACACCTTC. Translation gives CASSTGGYTF.

This clone was seen just once. The V and J genes are TRBV7-6 and TRBJ2-1, with D maybe TRBD1 (6 bases). The CDR3 loop spans 15 amino acids. The V end lost 3 bases, the J end lost 9 bases, and 18 bases lay between the germline ends. Germline V gene lookup returns CDR1 SGHVS and CDR2 FNYEAQ. CDR3 DNA sequence: TGTGCCAGCAGCTTGTTAGTTACCCCGGACAGTGAGCAGTTCTTC. Encoded protein: CASSLLVTPDSEQFF.

The chain joins TRBV5-1 to TRBJ2-3, with D perhaps matching TRBD2 (6 bases). There are 15 residues in the CDR3. Germline V gene lookup returns CDR1 SGHRS and CDR2 YFSETQ. Trimming left V 5 bases short and J 4 bases short, with 17 bases between. The DNA of the CDR3 is TGCGCCAGCAGACCTAGGACCTCGGGAGCAGATACGCAGTATTTT. It is translated as CASRPRTSGADTQYF.

The V gene is TRBV7-9, the J gene TRBJ2-7; 10 bases line up with TRBD2. This CDR3 contains 14 residues. Germline V gene data show CDR1 as SEHNR and CDR2 as FQNEAQ (reference sequence). V was clipped by 1 base and J by 7 bases; unmatched bases: 4. The CDR3 is CASSLGASGGEQYF. In DNA, the CDR3 is TGTGCCAGCAGCTTAGGGGCTAGCGGGGGAGAGCAGTACTTC. The variable domain in full, with the rest retrieved from reference TRBV7-9 and TRBJ2-7, is DTGVSQNPRHKITKRGQNVTFRCDPISEHNRLYWYRQTLGQGPEFLTYFQNEAQLEKSRLLSDRFSAERPKGSFSTLEIQRTEQGDSAMYLCASSLGASGGEQYFGPGTRLTVT.